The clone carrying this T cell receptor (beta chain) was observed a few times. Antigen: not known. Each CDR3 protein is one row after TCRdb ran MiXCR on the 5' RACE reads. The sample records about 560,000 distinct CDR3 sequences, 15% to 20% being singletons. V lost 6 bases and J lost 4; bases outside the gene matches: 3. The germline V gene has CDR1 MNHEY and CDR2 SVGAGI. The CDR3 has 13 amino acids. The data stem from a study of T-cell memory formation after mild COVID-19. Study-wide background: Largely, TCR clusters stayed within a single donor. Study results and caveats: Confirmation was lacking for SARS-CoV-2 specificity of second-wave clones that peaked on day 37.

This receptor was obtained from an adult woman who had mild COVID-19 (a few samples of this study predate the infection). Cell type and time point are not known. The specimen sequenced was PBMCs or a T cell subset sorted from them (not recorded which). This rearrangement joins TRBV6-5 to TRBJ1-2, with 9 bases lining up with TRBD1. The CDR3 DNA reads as TGTGCCAGCAGAGGACAGGGGACCTATGGCTACACCTTC. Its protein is CASRGQGTYGYTF.